One sample yielded the 2 T cell receptor beta chains listed below, sequenced in a study of blood T cell repertoires in COVID-19. TCRdb keeps only in-frame clones here, not all; method: immunoSEQ multiplex PCR. The sample has approximately 300,000 clones, more than 70% seen once. Sequencing was carried out using PBMCs or T cells enriched from blood (not recorded which). The receptor source for this set is a woman in her 30s who had recovered from COVID-19.

The CDR3 DNA is TGTGCCAGTAGTATCGGGATTTCGGACACCATATATTTT. It codes for CASSIGISDTIYF. V and J are TRBV19 and TRBJ1-3; D is ambiguous. Trimming left V 3 bases short and J 8 bases short, with 11 bases between. Germline-derived CDR1 and CDR2 are LNHDA and SQIVND (reference sequence). The CDR3 loop spans 13 amino acids. Based on the CDR3 plus reference TRBV19 and TRBJ1-3, the full variable domain is DGGITQSPKYLFRKEGQNVTLSCEQNLNHDAMYWYRQDPGQGLRLIYYSQIVNDFQKGDIAEGYSVSREKKESFPLTVTSAQKNPTAFYLCASSIGISDTIYFGEGSWLTVV.

The chain employs TRBV3-1 (or the pseudogene TRBV3-2) and TRBJ1-2; D might be TRBD1 (5 bases). CDR3 size: 14 residues. The ends were cut back, 3 bases at V and 0 bases at J, with 8 bases in the middle. Germline lookup yields CDR1 LGHDT and CDR2 YNNKEL (reference sequence). CDR3 sequence: CASSHTGPNYGYTF. The CDR3 DNA reads TGTGCCAGCAGCCATACAGGACCTAACTATGGCTACACCTTC.